The 19 T cell receptor beta chains listed next were all sequenced from one sample in a study of shared clonotypes between healthy human individuals. Some clones are missing from TCRdb's copy, which holds only in-frame ones; the method was immunoSEQ multiplex PCR. The data show around 1.5 million clones, with about 98% seen just once and 0.45% held by the top ten. Sequenced: naive CD4+ T cells sorted from blood. Subset: CD45RA+ positively selected. All receptors come from a young man in good health.

The chain joins TRBV18 to TRBJ2-5, with D tentatively TRBD1 (6 bases). Trimming removed 4 bases from V and 1 base from J, with 16 bases in between. This CDR3 has 16 residues. Germline loops: CDR1 KGHSH, CDR2 LQKENI. The CDR3 nucleotides are TGTGCCAGCTCACGCTCCTGGGGGCCCCTCCAAGAGACCCAGTACTTC. Encoded protein: CASSRSWGPLQETQYF. Full variable domain (missing parts from reference TRBV18 and TRBJ2-5): NAGVMQNPRHLVRRRGQEARLRCSPMKGHSHVYWYRQLPEEGLKFMVYLQKENIIDESGMPKERFSAEFPKEGPSILRIQQVVRGDSAAYFCASSRSWGPLQETQYFGPGTRLLVL.

The table lists this clone with a count of one. V usage is TRBV7-8 and J usage is TRBJ2-7; D uncertain. V shed 4 bases and J shed 1 base, with 11 bases lying between them. The CDR3 runs 14 residues. CDR1 and CDR2 from the germline V gene are SGHVS and FQNEAQ. In nucleotides, the CDR3 is TGTGCCAGCAGCTCTGTGGGCGGATCCTACGAGCAGTACTTC. Its protein product is CASSSVGGSYEQYF.

The chain's CDR3 is CASSLGDRGISGYTF. The CDR3 nucleotides read TGCGCCAGCAGCTTGGGGGACAGAGGGATTAGTGGCTACACCTTC. This sequence joins TRBV5-1 and TRBJ1-2; 7 nucleotides align to TRBD1. J was trimmed by 7 bases and V by 0 bases; bases with no gene match: 9. Germline V gene sequence: CDR1 SGHRS, CDR2 YFSETQ. There are 15 residues in the CDR3.

This chain links TRBV5-4 with TRBJ2-1, with 13 bases aligning to TRBD2. The CDR3 extends over 15 amino acids. Germline V gives CDR1 SGHNT, CDR2 YYREEE (reference sequence). With 3 bases clipped from V and 7 bases from J, the junction kept 4 bases outside the gene matches. CDR3 nucleotides: TGTGCCAGCAGCTGGGGACTAGCGGGACCAAATGAGCAGTTCTTC. Protein product: CASSWGLAGPNEQFF.

The chain links TRBV28 to TRBJ2-7; 7 bases map to TRBD2. CDR1 and CDR2 from the germline V gene are MDHEN and SYDVKM. J gave up 6 bases and V 2 bases, and 10 bases lay outside the gene matches. The CDR3 consists of 15 residues. As DNA, the CDR3 is TGTGCCAGCAGTTTAATCCCGGCTAGCGGAGGCGAGCAGTACTTC. This sequence encodes CASSLIPASGGEQYF. Full variable domain (missing parts from reference TRBV28 and TRBJ2-7): DVKVTQSSRYLVKRTGEKVFLECVQDMDHENMFWYRQDPGLGLRLIYFSYDVKMKEKGDIPEGYSVSREKKERFSLILESASTNQTSMYLCASSLIPASGGEQYFGPGTRLTVT.

On this clone: Other DNA sequences in the sample encode the same CDR3. The chain couples TRBV5-1 to TRBJ1-3; D possibly corresponds to TRBD1 (6 bases). V was clipped by 4 bases and J by 4 bases, with 15 bases between them. This CDR3 has 15 residues. Looked up from germline, CDR1 is SGHRS and CDR2 is YFSETQ. CDR3 sequence: CASSPARGGGNTIYF. CDR3 sequence (DNA): TGCGCCAGCAGCCCTGCCAGGGGAGGCGGAAACACCATATATTTT. The complete variable domain, with remaining parts taken from reference TRBV5-1 and TRBJ1-3, reads KAGVTQTPRYLIKTRGQQVTLSCSPISGHRSVSWYQQTPGQGLQFLFEYFSETQRNKGNFPGRFSGRQFSNSRSEMNVSTLELGDSALYLCASSPARGGGNTIYFGEGSWLTVV.

The J gene is TRBJ2-7, the V gene TRBV5-1; D gene ambiguous. V was clipped by 2 bases and J by 3 bases, with 9 bases between them. The CDR3 runs to 13 residues. Germline values: CDR1 SGHRS, CDR2 YFSETQ. As DNA, the CDR3 is TGCGCCAGCAGCTTAACTCGGGTCTACGAGCAGTACTTC. It codes for CASSLTRVYEQYF. Using reference TRBV5-1 and TRBJ2-7 for the parts outside the CDR3, the full variable domain is KAGVTQTPRYLIKTRGQQVTLSCSPISGHRSVSWYQQTPGQGLQFLFEYFSETQRNKGNFPGRFSGRQFSNSRSEMNVSTLELGDSALYLCASSLTRVYEQYFGPGTRLTVT.

This sequence joins TRBV6-5 and TRBJ2-1, with D tentatively TRBD1 or TRBD2 (5 bases each). Germline assignment: CDR1 MNHEY and CDR2 SVGAGI. Trimming cost V 5 bases and J 6 bases, with 14 bases left between them. The CDR3 covers 14 residues. The CDR3 region is CASSLPGLPNEQFF. The CDR3 DNA sequence: TGTGCCAGCAGTCTCCCGGGGCTACCCAATGAGCAGTTCTTC.

J is TRBJ2-3 and V is TRBV5-1; D ambiguous. The CDR3 covers 13 residues. V was pared by 7 bases and J by 4 bases, with 13 bases between. Germline V gene sequence: CDR1 SGHRS, CDR2 YFSETQ. The CDR3 loop reads CASHLRQADTQYF. CDR3 bases: TGCGCCAGCCACCTTCGGCAGGCAGATACGCAGTATTTT.

The V call is TRBV5-6, the J call TRBJ2-4; D possibly corresponds to TRBD2 (5 bases). The germline CDR1 and CDR2 sequences are SGHDT and YYEEEE. The CDR3 spans 15 residues. Trimming stripped 1 base from V and 4 bases from J, with 12 bases between. The CDR3 loop is CASSLYSRGKNIQYF. For the CDR3, the DNA is TGTGCCAGCAGCTTGTACAGTCGGGGAAAAAACATTCAGTACTTC.

The rearrangement links TRBV5-5 to TRBJ2-7; the D gene could be TRBD1 or TRBD2 (6 bases each). In germline, CDR1 is SGHKS, CDR2 YYEKEE (reference sequence). The V end was cut by 2 bases, the J end by 4 bases, with 16 bases between. This CDR3 has 15 amino acids. The CDR3 DNA sequence: TGTGCCAGCAGCTTATCGGGGGACACCGCTTACGAGCAGTACTTC. This translates into CASSLSGDTAYEQYF.

Concerning this clone itself: The sample holds other DNA sequences that translate to the same CDR3. This chain uses TRBV9 with TRBJ2-3; D is ambiguous. The CDR3 totals 11 residues. The V end lost 5 bases, the J end lost 3 bases, and 4 bases lay between the germline ends. The germline CDR1 and CDR2 sequences are SGDLS and YYNGEE. CDR3 DNA: TGTGCCAGCAGTCGTACAGATACGCAGTATTTT. Its protein product is CASSRTDTQYF.

V is TRBV7-9 and J is TRBJ2-2; D possibly corresponds to TRBD2 (5 bases). CDR3 length: 16 amino acids. Germline V gene lookup returns CDR1 SEHNR and CDR2 FQNEAQ (reference sequence). The germline V and J ends were trimmed by 4 bases and 3 bases, with 15 bases remaining between them. CDR3 residues: CASSYTGEFDTGELFF. CDR3 nucleotide sequence: TGTGCCAGCAGCTACACCGGGGAGTTCGACACCGGGGAGCTGTTTTTT.

The chain couples TRBV2 to TRBJ2-3, with D perhaps TRBD1 or TRBD2 (5 bases each). The germline CDR1 and CDR2 sequences are SNHLY and FYNNEI. The CDR3 loop spans 15 amino acids. The V and J ends lost 9 bases and 4 bases respectively, with 20 bases between them. This CDR3 reads CARKRGARGSDTQYF. For the CDR3, the DNA is TGTGCCAGGAAAAGAGGGGCTAGAGGCTCAGATACGCAGTATTTT.

Of note for this clone: Additional DNA sequences in this sample encode the identical CDR3. The V and J genes are TRBV5-1 and TRBJ2-7, with 10 bases matching TRBD2. This CDR3 spans 15 amino acids. Germline CDR1 is SGHRS and CDR2 is YFSETQ. V gave up 0 bases and J gave up 4 bases; unmatched junction bases: 4. DNA of the CDR3: TGCGCCAGCAGCTTGGCCGCTAGCGGGAGTTACGAGCAGTACTTC. The encoded protein is CASSLAASGSYEQYF.

The chain combines TRBV11-2 with TRBJ2-7, with D perhaps matching TRBD2 (5 bases). V shed 5 bases and J shed 2 bases, with 16 bases lying between them. This CDR3 has 15 residues. The V gene's germline CDR1 is SGHAT and CDR2 FQNNGV. CDR3 sequence (DNA): TGTGCCAGCAGCCCAACTAGGGCGCTTACCTACGAGCAGTACTTC. Encoded protein: CASSPTRALTYEQYF.

This chain connects TRBV18 to TRBJ1-3, with D uncertain. The CDR3 is made up of 17 amino acids. CDR1 and CDR2 from the germline V gene are KGHSH and LQKENI. Between the trimmed V and J ends, which lost 2 bases and 2 bases, there was a span of 16 bases. The CDR3 DNA reads TGTGCCAGCTCACCATATACCGGGTCGAGGGCTGGAAACACCATATATTTT. It yields the protein CASSPYTGSRAGNTIYF.

The genes are TRBV19 and TRBJ1-2; TRBD1 aligns across 9 bases. The CDR3 runs to 14 residues. The V gene's germline CDR1 is LNHDA and CDR2 SQIVND (reference sequence). V lost 9 bases to trimming and J lost 8 bases; unmatched junction nucleotides: 13. CDR3 in amino acids: CASTSGTGQGGYTF. The CDR3, as DNA: TGTGCCAGCACCTCCGGGACAGGGCAAGGAGGCTACACCTTC.

This chain uses TRBV28 with TRBJ2-1; the D is unclear. CDR3 length: 11 residues. Trimming removed 6 bases from V and 4 bases from J, with 4 bases in between. In germline, CDR1 is MDHEN, CDR2 SYDVKM. The CDR3 region has the DNA TGTGCCAGCAGAAGGTACAATGAGCAGTTCTTC. Its translation: CASRRYNEQFF.